The present TCR beta chain was sequenced within a study of T cells after yellow fever vaccination. General study points: Post-booster repertoires again held most primary-vaccination clones (96% CD4, roughly 88% CD8). The secondary T-cell response peaked on day 5, not day 15, but was weaker.

TCRdb fed the 5' RACE reads into MiXCR, producing one record per CDR3 protein. The sample includes 95,000 to 100,000 distinct CDR3 sequences, under 7% of them seen just once. A remark on this clonotype: The target antigen is unknown.

J gave up 3 bases and V 1 base, and 5 bases lay outside the gene matches. This CDR3 comprises 15 residues. CDR1 and CDR2 (germline): SGHRS, YFSETQ. The chain recombines TRBV5-1 with TRBJ1-1; TRBD1 matches 8 bases. The sequence derives from a man younger than 30 who received the YFV17D yellow fever vaccine. The starting material was CD8+ T cells sorted from PBMCs, obtained 10 days after the yellow fever booster vaccination. The CDR3 DNA reads as TGCGCCAGCAGCTTGACAGGGGGAGTTTACACTGAAGCTTTCTTT. As protein: CASSLTGGVYTEAFF.